The present T cell receptor beta chain was sequenced within a study of CD8 T cells in Susac syndrome. Whole-study findings and limits: An acknowledgment was made by the study that its TCR sequencing and HLA analysis involved relatively few individuals.

The RNA input was about 0.5 to 1 ug, and it was reverse transcribed with random hexamers. With immunoSEQ multiplex PCR, TCR beta CDR3 was amplified across 54 Vbeta and 13 Jbeta. TCRdb fed the immunoSEQ multiplex PCR reads into MiXCR, producing one record per CDR3 protein. Here the sample spans some 160,000 distinct CDR3 sequences, roughly 95% being singletons. Details on this clonotype: The antigen is unknown.

CD8+ and CD4+ T cells from blood underwent TCR beta sequencing, which was carried out in a high-throughput format. This TCR derives from a human donor with multiple sclerosis. The material sequenced was CD8+ T cells from PBMCs.

CDR3 amino acids: CASSKSLVGADSNGYTF. The DNA for the CDR3 is TGTGCCAGCAGCAAGTCCCTGGTGGGGGCTGACTCAAATGGCTACACCTTC. The chain employs TRBV21-1 and TRBJ1-2; TRBD1, as called in the table, went unchecked against the DNA. TRBV21-1 is a recognized pseudogene. This CDR3 region has 17 residues.